Shown below are 28 T cell receptor beta chains from a single sample sequenced in a study of cytomegalovirus exposure and HLA in healthy donors (dated by TCRdb to about 2017). Libraries were constructed by the immunoSEQ multiplex PCR assay. A mixture of 60 forward primers for TCR Vbeta segments and 13 reverse primers for TCR Jbeta segments was used in the multiplex PCR. TCRdb mirrors the immuneACCESS table, restricted to in-frame sequences. Some clones are absent from its copies; in checked studies, under half trace to an unresolved V gene, and the reason for the others is unknown. This sample lists under 200,000 clones; 85% were detected once. Of the sample, under 3% is held by the ten largest clones. The sequenced material came from PBMCs. All receptors derive from a woman between 45 and 60 years old in good health and CMV-seronegative.

The V gene is TRBV5-6, the J gene TRBJ2-1; D call uncertain. The length of the CDR3 is 13 residues. Between the trimmed V and J ends, which lost 2 bases and 4 bases, there was a span of 7 bases. Germline-derived CDR1 and CDR2 are SGHDT and YYEEEE. CDR3 coding DNA: TGTGCCAGCAGCTTTGGGCGATACAATGAGCAGTTCTTC. This sequence encodes CASSFGRYNEQFF. The full variable domain, its missing parts supplied by reference TRBV5-6 and TRBJ2-1, is DAGVTQSPTHLIKTRGQQVTLRCSPKSGHDTVSWYQQALGQGPQFIFQYYEEEERQRGNFPDRFSGHQFPNYSSELNVNALLLGDSALYLCASSFGRYNEQFFGPGTRLTVL.

In nucleotides, the CDR3 is TGTGCCAGCAGTTTCTATGCAGGGGTGGACACCGGGGAGCTGTTTTTT. Translating gives CASSFYAGVDTGELFF. The rearrangement joins TRBV27 to TRBJ2-2, with D tentatively TRBD1 (6 bases). In germline, CDR1 is MNHEY, CDR2 SMNVEV (reference sequence). V shed 3 bases and J shed 3 bases, with 14 bases lying between them. The CDR3 loop spans 16 amino acids.

Only one count was recorded for this clone. This sequence joins TRBV5-1 and TRBJ2-2; perhaps TRBD2 as D (6 bases). Trimming pared 4 bases from V and 0 bases from J, leaving 7 bases between. This CDR3 spans 14 amino acids. From germline, CDR1 is SGHRS and CDR2 YFSETQ. In nucleotides, the CDR3 is TGCGCCAGCAGCGCGGGATCGAACACCGGGGAGCTGTTTTTT. This sequence encodes CASSAGSNTGELFF.

The sample holds a few counts of this clone. The chain is built from TRBV7-8 and TRBJ2-7; 10 bases align to TRBD2. The CDR3 spans 17 residues. Germline V lookup: CDR1 SGHVS, CDR2 FQNEAQ. Unmatched junction bases numbered 14, after V lost 5 bases and J lost 4 bases. This chain's CDR3 is CASSLSPWASGRYEQYF. The CDR3 bases are TGTGCCAGCAGCCTCTCACCCTGGGCTAGCGGGAGATACGAGCAGTACTTC.

V and J are TRBV2 and TRBJ2-2; 10 bases align to TRBD2. Germline V lookup: CDR1 SNHLY, CDR2 FYNNEI. V trimming: 2 bases; J trimming: 5 bases; junction bases outside the gene matches: 5. This CDR3 spans 16 amino acids. CDR3 sequence (DNA): TGTGCCAGCAGTGAAAGTCCTAGCGGGAGAACCGGGGAGCTGTTTTTT. Protein: CASSESPSGRTGELFF.

This clone was seen just once. The chain couples TRBV5-4 to TRBJ1-2; 8 bases align to TRBD1. The ends lost 3 bases at V and 2 bases at J; junction bases unmatched: 15. The CDR3 spans 18 residues. The germline CDR1 and CDR2 sequences are SGHNT and YYREEE (reference sequence). The DNA of the CDR3 is TGTGCCAGCAGCTCATTACTCCGGGACAGGATTGCGAACTATGGCTACACCTTC. This codes for CASSSLLRDRIANYGYTF.

V usage is TRBV7-2 and J usage is TRBJ2-5; 9 positions match TRBD2. The V gene's germline CDR1 is SGHTA and CDR2 FQGNSA. V shed 3 bases, J shed 4 bases, and the junction held 6 bases outside the gene matches. This CDR3 has 15 residues. The CDR3 region is CASSLSSGSLETQYF. CDR3 nucleotides: TGTGCCAGCAGCTTGAGTAGCGGGAGCCTAGAGACCCAGTACTTC.

The chain employs TRBV4-1 and TRBJ1-5, with D perhaps TRBD1 (5 bases). Germline loops: CDR1 MGHRA, CDR2 YSYEKL. This CDR3 is built from 17 residues. V lost 4 bases and J 4 bases, leaving 20 bases between the germline ends. CDR3 amino acids: CASSPHGQSEGNQPQHF. The CDR3 DNA reads TGCGCCAGCAGCCCCCACGGGCAGTCGGAGGGGAATCAGCCCCAGCATTTT.

The rearrangement uses TRBV7-2 and TRBJ2-3; TRBD2 matches 10 bases. V lost 0 bases to trimming and J lost 6 bases; unmatched junction nucleotides: 3. The length of the CDR3 is 15 residues. Looked up from germline, CDR1 is SGHTA and CDR2 is FQGNSA. Written as DNA, the CDR3 is TGTGCCAGCAGCTTAGCCCTAGCGGGAGTGGATACGCAGTATTTT. This gives the protein CASSLALAGVDTQYF.

V is TRBV27 and J is TRBJ2-5; D may be TRBD1 (8 bases). This CDR3 comprises 16 residues. Germline CDR1 MNHEY, CDR2 SMNVEV (reference sequence). Between the trimmed V and J ends, which lost 4 bases and 5 bases, there was a span of 20 bases. The DNA of the CDR3 is TGTGCCAGCAGTTCGACCAATGGACAGGGAGGGGAGACCCAGTACTTC. Translating it yields CASSSTNGQGGETQYF.

This rearrangement joins TRBV30 to TRBJ1-3; D is ambiguous. CDR1 is GTSNPN and CDR2 is SVGIG in the germline V gene (reference sequence). The CDR3 consists of 10 residues. V dropped 4 bases and J dropped 4 bases, with 2 bases sitting between them. The CDR3 coding sequence is TGTGCCTGGACAGGAAACACCATATATTTT. Translating it yields CAWTGNTIYF.

The chain's CDR3 is CASSLSPGQRTDTQYF. The DNA of the CDR3 is TGTGCCAGCAGCTTATCCCCGGGACAGCGCACAGATACGCAGTATTTT. The gene calls are TRBV7-2 and TRBJ2-3; 7 bases are shared with TRBD1. Germline V lookup: CDR1 SGHTA, CDR2 FQGNSA. The CDR3 consists of 16 residues. Germline trimming cut 2 bases from V and 1 base from J; bases unmatched to any gene: 6.

The gene calls are TRBV19 and TRBJ2-5; D is unclear. Germline loops: CDR1 LNHDA, CDR2 SQIVND (reference sequence). Trimming removed 1 base from V and 2 bases from J, with 17 bases in between. The CDR3 contains 17 residues. CDR3 nucleotides: TGTGCCAGTAGTATAGGTTGGGTTAGCAGAGGACAAGAGACCCAGTACTTC. Protein: CASSIGWVSRGQETQYF.

The chain joins TRBV10-2 to TRBJ2-7, with a possible D match to TRBD2 (5 bases). Germline V CDR1 and CDR2: WSHSY, SAAADI. The CDR3 runs 13 residues. Trimming removed 7 bases at V and 5 bases at J, with 15 bases between. The DNA of the CDR3 is TGCGCCAGCAAAAGCGGACGCCAAGACGAGCAGTACTTC. Translation: CASKSGRQDEQYF.

The chain employs TRBV6-6 and TRBJ2-6; D is uncertain. Trimming shortened V by 6 bases and J by 1 base, and 10 bases separated the two germline ends. There are 15 residues in the CDR3. Germline assignment: CDR1 MNHNY and CDR2 SVGAGI (reference sequence). The CDR3: CASSTQKSGANVLTF. The CDR3 DNA reads as TGTGCCAGCAGCACCCAGAAGTCTGGGGCCAACGTCCTGACTTTC.

The chain uses TRBV11-2 and TRBJ2-7, with 8 bases that match TRBD1. The CDR3 runs 17 residues. Trimming took 1 base from V and 3 from J; bases not matched to a gene: 11. Germline V CDR1 and CDR2: SGHAT, FQNNGV. In DNA, the CDR3 is TGTGCCAGCAGCTTAGGGTGGGGACAGGCACGTCACTACGAGCAGTACTTC. Translating gives CASSLGWGQARHYEQYF.

The rearrangement links TRBV4-1 to TRBJ1-1, with D maybe TRBD1 (5 bases). CDR1 and CDR2 (germline): MGHRA, YSYEKL. The CDR3 contains 16 residues. Trimming shortened V by 6 bases and J by 2 bases, and 19 bases separated the two germline ends. The CDR3: CASSFTLRAFNTEAFF. Here the CDR3 DNA reads TGCGCCAGCAGTTTCACTCTCAGGGCTTTTAACACTGAAGCTTTCTTT.

This chain's CDR3 is CASSLFGGVSTDTQYF. CDR3 nucleotide sequence: TGCGCCAGCAGCTTGTTCGGCGGGGTGAGCACAGATACGCAGTATTTT. The rearrangement links TRBV5-1 to TRBJ2-3; possible D gene TRBD2, 6 bases. Trimming stripped 1 base from V and 0 bases from J, with 12 bases between. Germline lookup yields CDR1 SGHRS and CDR2 YFSETQ. The CDR3 has 16 amino acids.

This chain joins TRBV28 and TRBJ1-2; the match to TRBD1 covers 9 bases. This CDR3 has 14 amino acids. V lost 6 bases and J lost 4; bases outside the gene matches: 6. Per germline, CDR1 MDHEN and CDR2 SYDVKM. The CDR3 loop reads CASSLGQGRYGYTF. The CDR3 nucleotides read TGTGCCAGCAGCCTCGGACAGGGGCGCTATGGCTACACCTTC.

The CDR3 here is CAWSPDRGNSPLHF. CDR3 coding DNA: TGTGCCTGGAGTCCGGACAGGGGTAATTCACCCCTCCACTTT. V usage is TRBV30 and J usage is TRBJ1-6, with TRBD1 matching 9 bases. Germline V gene sequence: CDR1 GTSNPN, CDR2 SVGIG (reference sequence). The CDR3 is made up of 14 amino acids. The V segment lost 2 bases and the J segment 6 bases; nucleotides outside the gene matches: 2.

The chain has TRBV11-3 and TRBJ2-7; 8 bases are shared with TRBD2. CDR1 is SGHNT and CDR2 is YENEEA in the germline V gene. The CDR3 sequence is 13 residues long. V dropped 4 bases and J dropped 5; count of bases not matched to a gene: 4. CDR3 protein: CASSWAGGNEQYF. CDR3 coding DNA: TGTGCCAGCAGCTGGGCGGGAGGAAACGAGCAGTACTTC.

The rearrangement links TRBV10-3 to TRBJ1-2; TRBD1 aligns across 7 bases. Germline loops: CDR1 ENHRY, CDR2 SYGVKD. This CDR3 comprises 16 residues. J lost 3 bases, V lost 8 bases, and 15 bases had no gene match. CDR3 sequence reads: CAIGTPGQPQDYGYTF. The DNA of the CDR3 is TGTGCCATCGGTACCCCGGGACAGCCGCAGGACTATGGCTACACCTTC.

The count of this clone is one. The V gene is TRBV13, the J gene TRBJ2-1, with D perhaps matching TRBD2 (6 bases). Germline V gene data show CDR1 as PRHDT and CDR2 as FYEKMQ (reference sequence). The CDR3 runs to 15 residues. Between the trimmed V and J ends, which lost 0 bases and 1 base, there was a span of 7 bases. The CDR3 DNA is TGTGCCAGCAGCTTAGGCGGGAGTTCCTACAATGAGCAGTTCTTC. This sequence encodes CASSLGGSSYNEQFF.

This chain links TRBV2 with TRBJ2-3; 7 bases are shared with TRBD2. V dropped 6 bases and J dropped 3; count of bases not matched to a gene: 15. This CDR3 has 17 residues. Germline assignment: CDR1 SNHLY and CDR2 FYNNEI. The CDR3, as DNA: TGTGCCAGCAGCCGAATGGGGGGGGGAGGCGGGACAGATACGCAGTATTTT. Encoded protein: CASSRMGGGGGTDTQYF. Full variable domain (missing parts from reference TRBV2 and TRBJ2-3): EPEVTQTPSHQVTQMGQEVILRCVPISNHLYFYWYRQILGQKVEFLVSFYNNEISEKSEIFDDQFSVERPDGSNFTLKIRSTKLEDSAMYFCASSRMGGGGGTDTQYFGPGTRLTVL.

This chain joins TRBV18 and TRBJ1-1, with 8 positions matching TRBD1. V dropped 3 bases and J dropped 2; count of bases not matched to a gene: 8. The CDR3 runs 16 residues. CDR1 and CDR2 from the germline V gene are KGHSH and LQKENI. The CDR3 loop is CASSPYAGQGNTEAFF. DNA of the CDR3: TGTGCCAGCTCACCGTACGCCGGACAGGGTAACACTGAAGCTTTCTTT.

The chain combines TRBV19 with TRBJ2-4, with 14 bases identical to TRBD2. With V trimmed by 5 bases and J by 6 bases, 12 bases remained unmatched. The CDR3 contains 18 residues. CDR1 LNHDA and CDR2 SQIVND come from the germline V gene (reference sequence). CDR3 in amino acids: CASSPSGLAGGRGNIQYF. The CDR3 nucleotides read TGTGCCAGTAGTCCCTCAGGACTAGCGGGAGGCCGCGGAAACATTCAGTACTTC.

The rearrangement joins TRBV13 to TRBJ1-4; TRBD1 is a possible D gene (6 bases). The CDR3 contains 14 residues. The V end lost 6 bases, the J end lost 7 bases, and 15 bases lay between the germline ends. Per germline, CDR1 PRHDT and CDR2 FYEKMQ (reference sequence). In DNA, the CDR3 is TGTGCCAGCAGTAACAGGGCCCGGGGTGAAAAACTGTTTTTT. Residues: CASSNRARGEKLFF.

V gene TRBV15 combines with J gene TRBJ2-3; weak D call: TRBD2 (7 bases). The CDR3 is 18 amino acids. Germline assignment: CDR1 LNHNV and CDR2 YYDKDF (reference sequence). Trimming took off 0 bases at V and 1 base at J, with 17 bases between the two ends. The CDR3 is CATSRDRWGGGRTDTQYF. The CDR3 nucleotides read TGTGCCACCAGCAGAGATCGTTGGGGGGGCGGCCGCACAGATACGCAGTATTTT.